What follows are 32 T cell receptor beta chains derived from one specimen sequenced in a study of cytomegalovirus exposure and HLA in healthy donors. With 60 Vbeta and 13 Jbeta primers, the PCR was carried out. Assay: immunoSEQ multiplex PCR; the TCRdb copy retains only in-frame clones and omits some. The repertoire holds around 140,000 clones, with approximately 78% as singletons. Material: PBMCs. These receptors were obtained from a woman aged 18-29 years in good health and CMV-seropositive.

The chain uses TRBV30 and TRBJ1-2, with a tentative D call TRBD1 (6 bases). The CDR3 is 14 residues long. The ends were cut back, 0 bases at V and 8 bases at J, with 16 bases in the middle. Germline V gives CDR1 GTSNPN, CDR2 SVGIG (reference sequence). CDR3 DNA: TGTGCCTGGAGTGTACGCCGGGGGGCTGAGGGCTACACCTTC. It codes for CAWSVRRGAEGYTF.

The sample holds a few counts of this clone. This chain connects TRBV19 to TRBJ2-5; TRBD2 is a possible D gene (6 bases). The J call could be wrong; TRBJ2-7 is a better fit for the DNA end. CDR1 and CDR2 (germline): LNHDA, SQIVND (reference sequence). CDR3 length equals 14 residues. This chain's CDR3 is CASSTGLHAYEQYF. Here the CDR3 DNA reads TGTGCCAGTAGTACTGGACTACACGCCTACGAGCAGTACTTC.

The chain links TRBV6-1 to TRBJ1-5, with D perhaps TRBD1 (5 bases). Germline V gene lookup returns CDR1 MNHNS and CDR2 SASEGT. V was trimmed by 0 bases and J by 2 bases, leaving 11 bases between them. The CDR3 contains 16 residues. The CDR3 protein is CASSEARKTGNQPQHF. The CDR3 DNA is TGTGCCAGCAGTGAAGCAAGGAAGACAGGCAATCAGCCCCAGCATTTT.

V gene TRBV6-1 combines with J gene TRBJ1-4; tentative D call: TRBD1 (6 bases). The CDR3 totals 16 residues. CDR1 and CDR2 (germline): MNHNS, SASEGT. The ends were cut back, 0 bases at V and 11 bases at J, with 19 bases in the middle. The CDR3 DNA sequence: TGTGCCAGCAGTGAAGCGATAGGTGGGGGCCCATCGAAACTGTTTTTT. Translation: CASSEAIGGGPSKLFF.

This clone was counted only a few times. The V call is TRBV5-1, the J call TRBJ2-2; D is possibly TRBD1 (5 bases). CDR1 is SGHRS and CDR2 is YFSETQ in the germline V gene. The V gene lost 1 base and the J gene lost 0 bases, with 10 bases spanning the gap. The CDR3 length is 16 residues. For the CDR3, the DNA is TGCGCCAGCAGCTTGCTTTCAGGGCCGAACACCGGGGAGCTGTTTTTT. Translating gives CASSLLSGPNTGELFF.

The CDR3 nucleotides are TGTGCCAGCAGCTTAGGGGGGACAGGGGGCAACGAGCAGTACTTC. Protein: CASSLGGTGGNEQYF. V is TRBV7-9 and J is TRBJ2-7; 12 bases fit TRBD1. The V gene end was trimmed by 1 base and the J gene end by 5 bases; junction bases not matched to a gene: 3. CDR3 size: 15 residues. Germline V gene lookup returns CDR1 SEHNR and CDR2 FQNEAQ (reference sequence). The full variable domain, completed using reference TRBV7-9 and TRBJ2-7, is DTGVSQNPRHKITKRGQNVTFRCDPISEHNRLYWYRQTLGQGPEFLTYFQNEAQLEKSRLLSDRFSAERPKGSFSTLEIQRTEQGDSAMYLCASSLGGTGGNEQYFGPGTRLTVT.

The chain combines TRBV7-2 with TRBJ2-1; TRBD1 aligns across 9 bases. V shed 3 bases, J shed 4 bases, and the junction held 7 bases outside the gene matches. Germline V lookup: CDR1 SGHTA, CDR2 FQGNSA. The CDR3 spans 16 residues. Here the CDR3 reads CASSLGTGTGYNEQFF. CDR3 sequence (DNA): TGTGCCAGCAGCTTGGGGACCGGGACAGGGTACAATGAGCAGTTCTTC.

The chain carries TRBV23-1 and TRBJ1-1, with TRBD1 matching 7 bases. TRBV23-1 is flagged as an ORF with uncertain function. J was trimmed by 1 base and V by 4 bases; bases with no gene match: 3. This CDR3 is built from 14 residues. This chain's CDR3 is CASSRPGGNTEAFF. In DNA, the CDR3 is TGCGCCAGCAGTCGGCCAGGGGGGAACACTGAAGCTTTCTTT.

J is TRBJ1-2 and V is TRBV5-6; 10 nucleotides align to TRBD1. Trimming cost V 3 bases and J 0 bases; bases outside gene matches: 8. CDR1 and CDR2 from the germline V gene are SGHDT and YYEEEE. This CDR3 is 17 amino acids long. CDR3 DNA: TGTGCCAGCAGCTGGGACAGGGGTGGGGACCCTAACTATGGCTACACCTTC. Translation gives CASSWDRGGDPNYGYTF.

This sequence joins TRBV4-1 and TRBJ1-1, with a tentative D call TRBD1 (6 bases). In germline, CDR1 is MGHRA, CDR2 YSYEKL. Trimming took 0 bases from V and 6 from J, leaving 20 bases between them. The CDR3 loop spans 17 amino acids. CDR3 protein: CASSQEILQGYFSEAFF. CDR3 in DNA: TGCGCCAGCAGCCAAGAAATCCTCCAGGGGTATTTTTCTGAAGCTTTCTTT.

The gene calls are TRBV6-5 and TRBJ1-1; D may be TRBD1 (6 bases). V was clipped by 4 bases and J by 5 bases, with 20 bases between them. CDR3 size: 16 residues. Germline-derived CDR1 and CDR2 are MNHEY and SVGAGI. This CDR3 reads CASSSEMDSFWTEAFF. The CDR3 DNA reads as TGTGCCAGCAGTTCCGAAATGGACAGCTTTTGGACTGAAGCTTTCTTT.

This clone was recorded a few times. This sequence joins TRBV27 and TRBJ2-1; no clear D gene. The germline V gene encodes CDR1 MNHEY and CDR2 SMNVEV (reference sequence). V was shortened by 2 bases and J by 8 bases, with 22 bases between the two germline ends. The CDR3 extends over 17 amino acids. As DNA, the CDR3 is TGTGCCAGCAGTTTAGTCCCCATGTTCAGAGGAATACATGAGCAGTTCTTC. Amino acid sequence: CASSLVPMFRGIHEQFF.

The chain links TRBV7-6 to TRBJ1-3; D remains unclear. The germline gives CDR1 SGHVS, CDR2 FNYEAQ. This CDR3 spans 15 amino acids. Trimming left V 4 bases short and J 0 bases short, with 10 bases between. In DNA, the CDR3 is TGTGCCAGCAGCTCCCTCCTTTCCTCTGGAAACACCATATATTTT. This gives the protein CASSSLLSSGNTIYF.

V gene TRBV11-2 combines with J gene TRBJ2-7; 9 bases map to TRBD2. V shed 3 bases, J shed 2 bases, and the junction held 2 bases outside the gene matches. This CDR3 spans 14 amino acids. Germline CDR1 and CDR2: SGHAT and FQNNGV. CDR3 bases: TGTGCCAGCAGCTTTAGCGGGGGAGCCTACGAGCAGTACTTC. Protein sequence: CASSFSGGAYEQYF.

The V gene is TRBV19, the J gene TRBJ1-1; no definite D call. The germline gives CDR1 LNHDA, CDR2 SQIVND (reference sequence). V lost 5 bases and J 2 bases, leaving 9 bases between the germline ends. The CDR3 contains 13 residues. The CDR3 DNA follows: TGTGCCAGTAGTGTTGGGCCCAACACTGAAGCTTTCTTT. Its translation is CASSVGPNTEAFF.

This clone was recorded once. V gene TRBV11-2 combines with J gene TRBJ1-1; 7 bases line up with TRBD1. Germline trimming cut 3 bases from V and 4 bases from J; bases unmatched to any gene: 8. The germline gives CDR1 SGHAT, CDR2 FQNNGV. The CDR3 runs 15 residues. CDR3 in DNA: TGTGCCAGCAGCTTTGACAGGGTAAGCTCCACTGAAGCTTTCTTT. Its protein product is CASSFDRVSSTEAFF.

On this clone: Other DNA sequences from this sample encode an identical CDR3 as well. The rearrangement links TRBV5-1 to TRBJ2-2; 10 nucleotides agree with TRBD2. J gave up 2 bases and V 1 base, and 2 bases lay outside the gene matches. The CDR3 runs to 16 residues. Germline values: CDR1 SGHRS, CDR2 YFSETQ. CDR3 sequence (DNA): TGCGCCAGCAGCTTGCTAGCGGGGGCCAACACCGGGGAGCTGTTTTTT. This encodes CASSLLAGANTGELFF.

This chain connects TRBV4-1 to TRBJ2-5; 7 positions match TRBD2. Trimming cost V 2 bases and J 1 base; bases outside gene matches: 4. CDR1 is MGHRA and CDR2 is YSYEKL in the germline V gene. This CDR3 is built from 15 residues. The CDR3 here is CASSQLLAAQETQYF. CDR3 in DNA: TGCGCCAGCAGCCAACTCCTAGCGGCCCAAGAGACCCAGTACTTC.

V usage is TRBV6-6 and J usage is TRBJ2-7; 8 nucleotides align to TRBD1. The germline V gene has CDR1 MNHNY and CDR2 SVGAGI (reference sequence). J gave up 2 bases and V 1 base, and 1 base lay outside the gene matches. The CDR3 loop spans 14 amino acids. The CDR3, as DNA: TGTGCCAGCAGTTACTTGGGACAGGCCTACGAGCAGTACTTC. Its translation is CASSYLGQAYEQYF.

The CDR3 loop reads CASSFLEPGNTIYF. Written as DNA, the CDR3 is TGTGCCAGCAGCTTCCTGGAGCCTGGAAACACCATATATTTT. The V call is TRBV7-2, the J call TRBJ1-3; D unclear. Deletions cut 3 bases from V and 2 bases from J, with 8 bases between. Germline assignment: CDR1 SGHTA and CDR2 FQGNSA. The CDR3 consists of 14 residues.

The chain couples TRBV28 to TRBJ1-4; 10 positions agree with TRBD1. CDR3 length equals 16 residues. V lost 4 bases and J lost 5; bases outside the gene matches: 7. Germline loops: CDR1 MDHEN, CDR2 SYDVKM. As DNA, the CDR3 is TGTGCCAGCAGTTCGACAGGGGGCGCAGGGAATGAAAAACTGTTTTTT. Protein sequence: CASSSTGGAGNEKLFF. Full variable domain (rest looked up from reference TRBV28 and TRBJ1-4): DVKVTQSSRYLVKRTGEKVFLECVQDMDHENMFWYRQDPGLGLRLIYFSYDVKMKEKGDIPEGYSVSREKKERFSLILESASTNQTSMYLCASSSTGGAGNEKLFFGSGTQLSVL.

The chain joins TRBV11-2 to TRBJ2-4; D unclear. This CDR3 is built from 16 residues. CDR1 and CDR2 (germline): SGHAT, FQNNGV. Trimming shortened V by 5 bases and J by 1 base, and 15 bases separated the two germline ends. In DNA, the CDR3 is TGTGCCAGCAGCCCCATGGCAGGCTTGGCCAAAAACATTCAGTACTTC. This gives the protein CASSPMAGLAKNIQYF.

CDR3 bases: TGTGCCAGCAGTTCCATAGGGTTAAAGGGGAATGAGCAGTTCTTC. Encoded protein: CASSSIGLKGNEQFF. V and J are TRBV28 and TRBJ2-1, with D possibly matching TRBD1 (5 bases). The V gene lost 4 bases and the J gene lost 7 bases, with 17 bases spanning the gap. This CDR3 spans 15 amino acids. The V gene's germline CDR1 is MDHEN and CDR2 SYDVKM.

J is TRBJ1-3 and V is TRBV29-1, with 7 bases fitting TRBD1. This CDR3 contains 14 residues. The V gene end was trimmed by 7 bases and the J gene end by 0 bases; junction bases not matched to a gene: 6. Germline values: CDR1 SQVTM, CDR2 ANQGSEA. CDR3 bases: TGCAGCGCCCTGACAGGGTACTCTGGAAACACCATATATTTT. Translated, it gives CSALTGYSGNTIYF.

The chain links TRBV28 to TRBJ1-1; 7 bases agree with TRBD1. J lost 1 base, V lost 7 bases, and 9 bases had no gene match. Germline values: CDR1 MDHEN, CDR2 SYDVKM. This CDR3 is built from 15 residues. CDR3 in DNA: TGTGCCAGCACCTCAAGACAGGGCAGGAACACTGAAGCTTTCTTT. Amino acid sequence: CASTSRQGRNTEAFF.

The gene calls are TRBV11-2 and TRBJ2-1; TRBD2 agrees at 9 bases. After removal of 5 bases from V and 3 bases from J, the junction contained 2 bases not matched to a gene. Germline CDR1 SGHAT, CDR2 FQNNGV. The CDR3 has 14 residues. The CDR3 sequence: CASSSSGGYNEQFF. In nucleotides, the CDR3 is TGTGCCAGCAGCAGTAGCGGGGGCTACAATGAGCAGTTCTTC.

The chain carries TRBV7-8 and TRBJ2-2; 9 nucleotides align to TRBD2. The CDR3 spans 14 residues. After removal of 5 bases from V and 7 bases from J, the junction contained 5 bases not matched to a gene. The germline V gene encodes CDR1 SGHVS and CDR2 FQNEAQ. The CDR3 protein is CASSLLAGGGELFF. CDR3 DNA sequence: TGTGCCAGCAGCCTACTAGCGGGTGGCGGGGAGCTGTTTTTT. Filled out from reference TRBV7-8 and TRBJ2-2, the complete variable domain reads GAGVSQSPRYKVAKRGQDVALRCDPISGHVSLFWYQQALGQGPEFLTYFQNEAQLDKSGLPSDRFFAERPEGSVSTLKIQRTQQEDSAVYLCASSLLAGGGELFFGEGSRLTVL.

The CDR3 reads CASSLEMGQGVAGANVLTF. The CDR3 DNA follows: TGCGCCAGCAGCTTGGAGATGGGACAGGGAGTAGCTGGGGCCAACGTCCTGACTTTC. V and J are TRBV5-1 and TRBJ2-6, with 9 nucleotides matching TRBD1. This CDR3 is built from 19 residues. Germline V gives CDR1 SGHRS, CDR2 YFSETQ. With 0 bases clipped from V and 2 bases from J, the junction kept 9 bases outside the gene matches.

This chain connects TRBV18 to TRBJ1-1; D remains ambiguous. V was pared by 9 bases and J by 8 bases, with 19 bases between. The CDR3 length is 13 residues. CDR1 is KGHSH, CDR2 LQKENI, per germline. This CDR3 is CASSKQDQSEAFF. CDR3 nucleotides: TGTGCCAGTTCTAAGCAAGATCAATCCGAAGCTTTCTTT.

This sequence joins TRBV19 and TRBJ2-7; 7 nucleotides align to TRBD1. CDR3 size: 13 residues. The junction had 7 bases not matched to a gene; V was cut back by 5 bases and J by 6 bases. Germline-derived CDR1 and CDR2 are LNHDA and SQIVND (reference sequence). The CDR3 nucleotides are TGTGCCAGTAGTGGTCAGGGGGTGGGCGAGCAGTACTTC. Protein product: CASSGQGVGEQYF.

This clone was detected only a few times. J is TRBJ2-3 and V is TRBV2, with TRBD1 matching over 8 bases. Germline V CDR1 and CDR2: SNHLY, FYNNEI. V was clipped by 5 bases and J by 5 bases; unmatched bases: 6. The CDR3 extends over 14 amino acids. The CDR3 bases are TGTGCCAGCAGTACGGGACAGGTACGAGATACGCAGTATTTT. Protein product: CASSTGQVRDTQYF.

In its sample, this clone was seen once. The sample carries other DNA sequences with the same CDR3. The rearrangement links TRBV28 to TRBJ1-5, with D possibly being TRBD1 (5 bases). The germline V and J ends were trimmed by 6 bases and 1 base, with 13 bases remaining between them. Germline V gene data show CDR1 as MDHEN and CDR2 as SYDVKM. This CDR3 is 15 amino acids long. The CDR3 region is CASREYRRSNQPQHF. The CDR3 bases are TGTGCCAGCAGAGAGTACAGGCGAAGCAATCAGCCCCAGCATTTT.